This is a list of T cell receptor beta chains from one sample in a study of Ad26.COV2.S vaccination and SARS-CoV-2 variants. Using immunoSEQ multiplex PCR, the repertoire was profiled, and TCRdb retains in-frame clones only, with some absent. The sample shows about 420,000 clones, 88% of them seen only once. The sequencing used peripheral blood, collected in a trial of Ad26.COV2.S vaccine versus placebo. Every receptor here comes from a person aged 18 to 59 who received the Ad26.COV2.S COVID-19 vaccine or a placebo. The conserved cysteine and the conserved F or W are not part of the CDR3 here.

v_gene,j_gene,CDR3aa
TRBV28,TRBJ2-2,ASSFQGSYTGELF
TRBV2,TRBJ2-2,ASSRAPNTGELF
TRBV7-3,TRBJ2-5,ASSLDASKETQY
TRBV30,TRBJ1-2,AWSSGIDYGYT
TRBV7-9,TRBJ1-2,ASSKGQNYGYT
TRBV7-9,TRBJ1-5,ASSSGTGGYQPQH
TRBV4-3,TRBJ1-3,ASSPAQSGQLGNTIY
TRBV7-9,TRBJ1-2,ASSPGHGYGYT
TRBV28,TRBJ2-4,ASRDSGVKNIQY
TRBV4-3,TRBJ2-2,ASSQDRGPGELF
TRBV2,TRBJ2-7,ASDRGAYEQY
TRBV4-3,TRBJ2-7,ASSHSGTGAYEQY
TRBV6-5,TRBJ2-1,ASTWDRDNEQF
TRBV5-1,TRBJ1-4,ASSLTGPADEKLF
TRBV9,TRBJ2-2,ASSVGEQYTGELF
TRBV27,TRBJ1-1,ASRPAGRSLLNTEAF
TRBV28,TRBJ2-1,ASSSPPRRVNEQF
TRBV5-1,TRBJ2-1,ASSLVQGFYNEQF
TRBV7-9,TRBJ2-1,ASSLDPRGGRTYNEQF
TRBV7-9,TRBJ2-7,ASTGGLDEQY
TRBV20-1,TRBJ1-1,SASYINTEAF
TRBV4-3,TRBJ2-3,ASSQQRSTDTQY
TRBV12-3/TRBV12-4,TRBJ2-7,ASSLDRVYEQY
TRBV5-1,TRBJ2-1,ASSLAFGAYNEQF
TRBV7-2,TRBJ1-3,ASRWSTSGNTIY
TRBV4-3,TRBJ2-4,ASSQDKGNIQY
TRBV19,TRBJ2-5,ASSPRGDIQETQY
TRBV3-1/TRBV3-2,TRBJ1-3,ASSQGGHPSGNTIY
TRBV5-1,TRBJ2-3,ASSYSSGRYTDTQY
TRBV5-6,TRBJ2-7,ASSRGDSLSYEQY
TRBV12-5,TRBJ1-1,ASGLVLGTGLVNTEAF
TRBV5-4,TRBJ1-1,ASSLPGQNTEAF
TRBV6-5,TRBJ1-5,ASRGTGSQPQH
TRBV4-3,TRBJ2-2,ASSQGRTGAAGELF
TRBV5-1,TRBJ1-4,ASKVDPQGIEKLF
TRBV15,TRBJ1-4,ATSSLGQGVEKLF
TRBV5-6,TRBJ2-5,ASSLYSGQETQY
TRBV3-1/TRBV3-2,TRBJ2-3,ASSQDPRSGGTDTQY
TRBV30,TRBJ1-2,AWDRGYGYT
TRBV29-1,TRBJ2-7,SVLRGNEQY
TRBV9,TRBJ1-6,ASSGRQGSNSPLH
TRBV12-3/TRBV12-4,TRBJ1-1,ASSPSTEAF
TRBV6-5,TRBJ2-6,ASSQAESGANVLT
TRBV5-4,TRBJ2-3,ASSQGLAGQDTQY
TRBV5-1,TRBJ1-1,ASSLSQGRNTEAF
TRBV6-1,TRBJ1-1,ASREGTGNLGEAF
TRBV15,TRBJ1-6,ATSRSRTGGSPLH
TRBV5-1,TRBJ2-2,ASSFTGLAGTGELF
TRBV20-1,TRBJ2-7,SASLRGAGSYEQY
TRBV6-5,TRBJ1-6,ASSPSENSPLH
TRBV19,TRBJ1-5,ASRQGRGQPQH
TRBV7-2,TRBJ1-1,ASSLAYQTNTEAF
TRBV5-5,TRBJ1-5,ASSLKHLNQPQH
TRBV28,TRBJ2-1,ASSFALAGASYNEQF
TRBV6-5,TRBJ1-2,ASVVGFLNYGYT
TRBV4-2,TRBJ2-5,ASSQGERQQETQY
TRBV7-9,TRBJ1-5,ASSLAGTGHSNQPQH